This TCR beta chain was identified in a study of CD8 T cells in ankylosing spondylitis (dated by TCRdb to the late 2010s). Describing the broader study: T cell receptor beta repertoires were profiled in healthy donors and ankylosing spondylitis patients so that disease-linked TCR variants could be found. Samples of peripheral blood were taken, and for ankylosing spondylitis patients, synovial fluid was collected as well. The whole study cohort included 90 to 120 healthy donors and about two dozen ankylosing spondylitis patients. The study at large found these results: Blood from ankylosing spondylitis patients appeared to be characterized by a TCR beta motif made up of under ten highly homologous amino acid variants. Some motif variants were previously reported in synovial fluid and blood of reactive arthritis patients, suggesting common disease-initiation mechanisms. The disease-linked clones were reported as significantly enriched in matched synovial fluid samples from ankylosing spondylitis patients. The disease-linked clones showed a CD8+ phenotype and occurred at relatively low frequencies in peripheral blood.

A word on this clonotype: No antigen is known for it. Base quality data are lacking; no much larger clone is found one base away.

The sequencing machine was an Illumina HiSeq 2500. Quantitative 5'-RACE with molecular barcodes was the method used to prepare the TCR beta libraries. On the authors' methods: A new computational method, built on a probabilistic model of VDJ rearrangement, was used to identify disease-linked TCR variants. Clones were called with MiXCR by TCRdb after fastp trimmed the public reads at Q25, and only in-frame beta chains were retained. Under each unique CDR3 protein, matching rows form one entry showing the most common genes and DNA. TCRdb, not the original authors, processed these V and J calls. This sample gives around 230,000 distinct CDR3 sequences in total; roughly 8.6% of them show up just once. The ten most abundant clones make up nearly 7% of the sample. The CDR3 runs 11 amino acids, cysteine and phenylalanine included. CDR3 DNA only is kept here, 33 bases in frame from base 1. The trim is 3 bases for V and 12 bases for J, with a gap of 11 bases between the germline ends.

The TCR was taken from a male donor with ankylosing spondylitis or in good health (not recorded which). The chain is made from TRBV12-3 or TRBV12-4 and TRBJ1-1; TRBD1 might be the D gene, on 5 matching bases. The sequencing input was blood, either unsorted or a sorted T cell fraction (not recorded which). The DNA reads as follows: TGTGCCAGCAGTTTGGACATCCCGACTTTCTTT. Translated, it gives CASSLDIPTFF.